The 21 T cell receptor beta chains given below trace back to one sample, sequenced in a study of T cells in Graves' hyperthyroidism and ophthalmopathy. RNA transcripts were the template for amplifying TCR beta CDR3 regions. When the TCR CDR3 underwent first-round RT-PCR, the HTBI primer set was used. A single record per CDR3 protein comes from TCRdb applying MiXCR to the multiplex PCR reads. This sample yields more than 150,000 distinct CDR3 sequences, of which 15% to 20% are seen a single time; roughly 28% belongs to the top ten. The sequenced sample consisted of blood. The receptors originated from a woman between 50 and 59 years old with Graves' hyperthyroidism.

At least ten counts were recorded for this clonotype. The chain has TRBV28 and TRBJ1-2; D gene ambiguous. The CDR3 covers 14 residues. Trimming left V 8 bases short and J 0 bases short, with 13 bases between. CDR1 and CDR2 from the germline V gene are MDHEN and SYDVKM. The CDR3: CASALRTANYGYTF. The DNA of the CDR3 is TGTGCCAGCGCCTTACGGACGGCTAACTATGGCTACACCTTC.

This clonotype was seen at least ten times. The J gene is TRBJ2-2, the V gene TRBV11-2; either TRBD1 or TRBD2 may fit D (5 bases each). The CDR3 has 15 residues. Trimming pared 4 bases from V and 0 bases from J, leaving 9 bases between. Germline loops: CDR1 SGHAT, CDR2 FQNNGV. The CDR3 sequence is CASSSGTANTGELFF. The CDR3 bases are TGTGCCAGCAGCTCCGGGACGGCGAACACCGGGGAGCTGTTTTTT.

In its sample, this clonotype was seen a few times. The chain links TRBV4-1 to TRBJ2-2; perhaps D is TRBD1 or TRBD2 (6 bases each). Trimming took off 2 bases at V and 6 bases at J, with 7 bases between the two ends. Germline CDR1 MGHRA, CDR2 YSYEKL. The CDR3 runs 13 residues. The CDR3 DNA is TGCGCCAGCAGCCAACGGGGGCCCGGGGAGCTGTTTTTT. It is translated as CASSQRGPGELFF.

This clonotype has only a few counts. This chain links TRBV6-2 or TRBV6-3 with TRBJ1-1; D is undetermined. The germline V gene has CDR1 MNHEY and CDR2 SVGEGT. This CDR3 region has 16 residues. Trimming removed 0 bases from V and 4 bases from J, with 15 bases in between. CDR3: CASSYSPWAPGTEAFF. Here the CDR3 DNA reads TGTGCCAGCAGTTACTCACCCTGGGCCCCGGGCACTGAAGCTTTCTTT.

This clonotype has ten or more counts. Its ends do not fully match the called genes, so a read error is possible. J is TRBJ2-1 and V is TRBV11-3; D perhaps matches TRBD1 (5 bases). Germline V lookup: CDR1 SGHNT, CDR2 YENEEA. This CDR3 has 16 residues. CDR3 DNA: TGTGCCAGCAGCTCCGACAGTGACAGCTCCTGCAATGAGCAGTTCTTC. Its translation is CASSSDSDSSCNEQFF.

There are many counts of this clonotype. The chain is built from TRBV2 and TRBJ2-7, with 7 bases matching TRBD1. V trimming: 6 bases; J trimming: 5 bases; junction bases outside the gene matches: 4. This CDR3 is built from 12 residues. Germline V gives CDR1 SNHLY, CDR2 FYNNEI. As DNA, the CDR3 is TGTGCCAGCAGGAGCACAGGGGACGAGCAGTACTTC. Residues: CASRSTGDEQYF.

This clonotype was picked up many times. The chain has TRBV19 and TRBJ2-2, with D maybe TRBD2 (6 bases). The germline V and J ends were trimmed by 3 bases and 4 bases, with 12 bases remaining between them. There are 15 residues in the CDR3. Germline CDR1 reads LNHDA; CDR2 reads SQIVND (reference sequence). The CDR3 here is CASSIRGSGTGELFF. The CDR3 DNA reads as TGTGCCAGTAGTATCCGGGGGTCGGGCACCGGGGAGCTGTTTTTT. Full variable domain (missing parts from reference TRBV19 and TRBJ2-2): DGGITQSPKYLFRKEGQNVTLSCEQNLNHDAMYWYRQDPGQGLRLIYYSQIVNDFQKGDIAEGYSVSREKKESFPLTVTSAQKNPTAFYLCASSIRGSGTGELFFGEGSRLTVL.

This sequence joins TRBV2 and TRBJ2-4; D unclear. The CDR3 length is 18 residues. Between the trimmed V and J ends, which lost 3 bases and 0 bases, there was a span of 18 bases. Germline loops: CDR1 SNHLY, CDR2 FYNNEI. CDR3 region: CASSDEQKLILAKNIQYF. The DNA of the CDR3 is TGTGCCAGCAGTGATGAACAGAAACTTATTCTAGCCAAAAACATTCAGTACTTC.

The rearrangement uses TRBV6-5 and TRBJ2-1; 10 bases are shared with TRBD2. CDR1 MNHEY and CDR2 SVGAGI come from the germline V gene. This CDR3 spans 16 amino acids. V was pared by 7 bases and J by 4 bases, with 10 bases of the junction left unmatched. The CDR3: CASTLTLAGEYNEQFF. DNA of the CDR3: TGTGCCAGCACACTAACTCTAGCGGGGGAGTACAATGAGCAGTTCTTC.

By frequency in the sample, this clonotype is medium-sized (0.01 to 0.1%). This CDR3 reads CATGVNTEAFF. The CDR3, as DNA: TGTGCCACCGGCGTGAACACTGAAGCTTTCTTT. The chain has TRBV15 and TRBJ1-1; D is ambiguous. The ends were cut back, 8 bases at V and 0 bases at J, with 4 bases in the middle. CDR3 length equals 11 residues. Germline V CDR1 and CDR2: LNHNV, YYDKDF (reference sequence). The whole variable domain, filled in from reference TRBV15 and TRBJ1-1, reads DAMVIQNPRYQVTQFGKPVTLSCSQTLNHNVMYWYQQKSSQAPKLLFHYYDKDFNNEADTPDNFQSRRPNTSFCFLDIRSPGLGDTAMYLCATGVNTEAFFGQGTRLTVV.

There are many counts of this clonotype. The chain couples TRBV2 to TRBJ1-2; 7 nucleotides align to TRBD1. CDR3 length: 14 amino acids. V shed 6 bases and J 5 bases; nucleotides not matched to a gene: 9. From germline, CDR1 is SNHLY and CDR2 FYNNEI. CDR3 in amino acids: CASSAAGTAYGYTF. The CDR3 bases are TGTGCCAGCAGCGCAGCTGGGACAGCTTATGGCTACACCTTC.

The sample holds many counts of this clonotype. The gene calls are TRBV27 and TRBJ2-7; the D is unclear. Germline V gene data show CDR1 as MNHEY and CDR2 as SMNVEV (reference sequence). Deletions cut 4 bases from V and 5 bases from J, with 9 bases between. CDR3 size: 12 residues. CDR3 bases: TGTGCCAGCAGTTCGCGTTCAGACGAGCAGTACTTC. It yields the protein CASSSRSDEQYF.

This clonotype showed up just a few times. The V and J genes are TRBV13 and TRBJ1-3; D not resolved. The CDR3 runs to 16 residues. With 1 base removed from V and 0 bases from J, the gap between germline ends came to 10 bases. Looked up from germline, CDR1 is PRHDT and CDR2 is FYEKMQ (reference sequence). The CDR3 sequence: CASSLEKGDSGNTIYF. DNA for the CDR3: TGTGCCAGCAGCTTAGAAAAGGGTGACTCTGGAAACACCATATATTTT.

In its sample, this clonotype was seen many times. The CDR3 is CASKTSGPIGELFF. Written as DNA, the CDR3 is TGTGCCAGCAAGACTAGCGGGCCTATCGGGGAGCTGTTTTTT. V gene TRBV27 combines with J gene TRBJ2-2; 10 bases align to TRBD2. Germline CDR1 reads MNHEY; CDR2 reads SMNVEV (reference sequence). With 7 bases clipped from V and 7 bases from J, the junction kept 6 bases outside the gene matches. The CDR3 runs to 14 residues.

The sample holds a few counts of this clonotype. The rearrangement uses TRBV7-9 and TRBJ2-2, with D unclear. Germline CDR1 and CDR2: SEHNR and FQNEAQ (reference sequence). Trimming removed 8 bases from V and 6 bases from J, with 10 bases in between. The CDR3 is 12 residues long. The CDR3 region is CASHSAAGELFF. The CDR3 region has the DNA TGTGCCAGCCATTCGGCGGCCGGGGAGCTGTTTTTT.

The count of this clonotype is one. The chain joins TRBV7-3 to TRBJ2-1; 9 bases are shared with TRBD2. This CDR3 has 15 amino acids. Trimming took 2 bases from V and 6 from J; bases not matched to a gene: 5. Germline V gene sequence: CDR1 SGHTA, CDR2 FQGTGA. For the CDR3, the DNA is TGTGCCAGCAGCTTAGGGACTAGCCGGCTCAATGAGCAGTTCTTC. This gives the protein CASSLGTSRLNEQFF.

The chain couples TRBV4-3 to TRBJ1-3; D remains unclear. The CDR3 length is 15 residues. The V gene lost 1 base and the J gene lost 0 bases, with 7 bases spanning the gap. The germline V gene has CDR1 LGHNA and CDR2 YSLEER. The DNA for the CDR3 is TGCGCCAGCAGCCAAGGGGCCCTCTCTGGAAACACCATATATTTT. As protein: CASSQGALSGNTIYF.

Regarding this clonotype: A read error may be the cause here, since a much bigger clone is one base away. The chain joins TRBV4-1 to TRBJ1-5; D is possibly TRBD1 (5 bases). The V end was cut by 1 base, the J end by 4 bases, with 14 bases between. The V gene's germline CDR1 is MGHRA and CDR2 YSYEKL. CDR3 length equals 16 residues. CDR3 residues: CASSQGGAVANQPQHF. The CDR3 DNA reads TGCGCCAGCAGCCAAGGCGGGGCAGTGGCAAATCAGCCCCAGCATTTT.

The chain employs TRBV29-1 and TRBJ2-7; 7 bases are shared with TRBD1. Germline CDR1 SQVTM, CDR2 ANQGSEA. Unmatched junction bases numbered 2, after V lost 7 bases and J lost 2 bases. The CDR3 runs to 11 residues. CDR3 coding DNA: TGCAGCGCCCAGGGGGCCTACGAGCAGTACTTC. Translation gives CSAQGAYEQYF.

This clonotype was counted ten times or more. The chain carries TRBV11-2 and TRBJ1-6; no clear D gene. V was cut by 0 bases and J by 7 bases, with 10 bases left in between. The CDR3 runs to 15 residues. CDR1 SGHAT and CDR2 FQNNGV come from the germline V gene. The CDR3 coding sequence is TGTGCCAGCAGCTTAGATCGCTACGGGAATTCACCCCTCCACTTT. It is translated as CASSLDRYGNSPLHF.

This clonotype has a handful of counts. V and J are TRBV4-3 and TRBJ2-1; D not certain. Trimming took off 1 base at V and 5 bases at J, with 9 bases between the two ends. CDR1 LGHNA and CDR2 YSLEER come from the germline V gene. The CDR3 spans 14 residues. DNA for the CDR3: TGCGCCAGCAGCCAAGGGAAAGTAAACAATGAGCAGTTCTTC. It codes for CASSQGKVNNEQFF.